This T cell receptor (beta chain) emerged from a study of cytomegalovirus exposure and HLA in healthy donors. The PCR ran on 60 Vbeta and 13 Jbeta primers. Profiled with immunoSEQ multiplex PCR; TCRdb holds only in-frame clones, not every one. The sample carries over 130,000 clones, approximately 91% recorded once. Germline loops: CDR1 MNHNS, CDR2 SASEGT. V lost 11 bases and J 5 bases, leaving 16 bases between the germline ends. This CDR3 comprises 13 residues. The TCR comes from a woman between 40 and 50 years old in good health and CMV-seronegative. Source material: PBMCs. The J gene is TRBJ1-5, the V gene TRBV6-1, with a possible D match to TRBD1 (5 bases). CDR3 loop: CAAGVGVDQPQHF. The CDR3 DNA sequence: TGTGCCGCTGGGGTAGGGGTTGATCAGCCCCAGCATTTT.